These 20 T cell receptor beta chains originate from one sample sequenced in a study of regulatory T cells in long-lasting Graves disease. Combining iRepertoire HTBI primers with Arm-PCR of CDR3 regions, the authors built TCR beta libraries. TCRdb called the multiplex PCR reads again in MiXCR, with one record for every CDR3 protein. Of approximately 350,000 distinct CDR3 sequences in the sample, roughly 24% are singletons; the top ten hold 25% to 35%. The time point is: persistent/refractory GD, antithyroid drugs over 5 years with positive TRAb. The authors made the TCR library using RNA they extracted from PBMCs. The material was peripheral blood mononuclear cells (PBMCs), obtained when the disease was refractory, from a patient treated with antithyroid drugs. These receptors were obtained from a woman aged 40 to 49 with Graves disease.

The chain joins TRBV18 to TRBJ2-5; D not resolved. Germline loops: CDR1 KGHSH, CDR2 LQKENI. This CDR3 contains 13 residues. V was pared by 6 bases and J by 5 bases, with 13 bases between. The CDR3 reads CASSPSVYETQYF. The CDR3 DNA follows: TGTGCCAGCTCGCCCTCGGTGTATGAGACCCAGTACTTC.

This clonotype was detected only a few times. The chain is built from TRBV7-8 and TRBJ2-7; 10 bases align to TRBD2. The CDR3 consists of 17 residues. With V trimmed by 1 base and J by 0 bases, 6 bases remained unmatched. CDR1 is SGHVS and CDR2 is FQNEAQ in the germline V gene. The CDR3 DNA is TGTGCCAGCAGCTTAGTTTTTTCTAGCGGGAGCTCCTACGAGCAGTACTTC. As protein: CASSLVFSSGSSYEQYF.

The V call is TRBV19, the J call TRBJ2-2, with 8 positions matching TRBD2. The CDR3 sequence is 15 residues long. The V and J ends lost 5 bases and 6 bases, in that order; junction bases with no gene match: 8. Germline values: CDR1 LNHDA, CDR2 SQIVND (reference sequence). The CDR3 sequence: CASSPGLARAGELFF. As DNA, the CDR3 is TGTGCCAGTAGTCCCGGACTAGCTAGGGCCGGGGAGCTGTTTTTT.

The J gene is TRBJ2-1, the V gene TRBV2; a weak D match, TRBD1 (6 bases). Germline V gene sequence: CDR1 SNHLY, CDR2 FYNNEI. The CDR3 spans 16 residues. V lost 7 bases and J lost 6, with 22 bases in between. CDR3 coding DNA: TGTGCCAGCAAACTTAGGACAGCGGTGGGCCTCAATGAGCAGTTCTTC. Residues: CASKLRTAVGLNEQFF. Full variable domain (outside the CDR3, taken from reference TRBV2 and TRBJ2-1): EPEVTQTPSHQVTQMGQEVILRCVPISNHLYFYWYRQILGQKVEFLVSFYNNEISEKSEIFDDQFSVERPDGSNFTLKIRSTKLEDSAMYFCASKLRTAVGLNEQFFGPGTRLTVL.

DNA of the CDR3: TGTGCCAGCAGCTTCACCGGGACTAGCGGAGCCTACGAGCAGTACTTC. Translating it yields CASSFTGTSGAYEQYF. J is TRBJ2-7 and V is TRBV13; 11 nucleotides align to TRBD2. CDR3 size: 16 residues. V trimming: 3 bases; J trimming: 2 bases; junction bases outside the gene matches: 6. CDR1 and CDR2 (germline): PRHDT, FYEKMQ (reference sequence). The full variable domain, completed using reference TRBV13 and TRBJ2-7, is AAGVIQSPRHLIKEKRETATLKCYPIPRHDTVYWYQQGPGQDPQFLISFYEKMQSDKGSIPDRFSAQQFSDYHSELNMSSLELGDSALYFCASSFTGTSGAYEQYFGPGTRLTVT.

Worth noting for this clonotype: The likely explanation is a read error, given a far larger clone one base away. Here the CDR3 reads CASSGGGSSYEQCF. The CDR3 nucleotides are TGTGCCAGCAGTGGTGGCGGGAGCTCCTACGAGCAGTGCTTC. V and J are TRBV2 and TRBJ2-5; 7 bases map to TRBD2. The CDR3 covers 14 residues. The germline V gene encodes CDR1 SNHLY and CDR2 FYNNEI.

As for this clonotype: This may come from a read error, since a much larger clone is one base off. This chain links TRBV6-5 with TRBJ2-7; TRBD2 matches 12 bases. The CDR3 runs to 21 residues. The V segment lost 4 bases and the J segment 2 bases; nucleotides outside the gene matches: 21. CDR1 is MNHEY, CDR2 SVGAGI, per germline. This chain's CDR3 is CASSSQTYAWASGRAPYEQYF. The CDR3 DNA reads TGTGCCAGCAGTTCCCAGACTTATGCCTGGGCTAGCGGGAGGGCGCCCTACGAGCAGTACTTC.

V gene TRBV12-5 combines with J gene TRBJ2-7; TRBD1 might be the D (5 bases). The CDR3 contains 18 residues. V dropped 3 bases and J dropped 2 bases, with 23 bases sitting between them. CDR1 and CDR2 from the germline V gene are LGHNT and FRNRAP. The CDR3 DNA sequence: TGTGCTAGTGGTTTTAACCTCCAGGACACCCAACTTACCTACGAGCAGTACTTC. Translating gives CASGFNLQDTQLTYEQYF.

This clonotype came up a few times. This sequence may be a read error, since a much larger clone differs from it by one base. The rearrangement joins TRBV28 to TRBJ2-4; weak D call: TRBD1 (8 bases). This CDR3 region has 18 residues. Germline CDR1 and CDR2: MDHEN and SYDVKM. Trimming took 10 bases from V and 0 from J, leaving 25 bases between them. The CDR3 bases are TGTGCCAACAGGGGGGGTAGAATAGCGGAACTAGCCAAAAACATTCAGTACTTC. It is translated as CANRGGRIAELAKNIQYF.

This clonotype was seen repeatedly, ten times or more. The CDR3 DNA reads as TGCGCCAGCCAGCGGGACCTAGCCAAAAACATTCAGTACTTC. Amino acids: CASQRDLAKNIQYF. The chain uses TRBV5-1 and TRBJ2-4; the match to TRBD2 covers 7 bases. CDR3 length equals 14 residues. Trimming cost V 7 bases and J 0 bases; bases outside gene matches: 4. Germline lookup yields CDR1 SGHRS and CDR2 YFSETQ. Full variable domain (remainder filled in from reference TRBV5-1 and TRBJ2-4): KAGVTQTPRYLIKTRGQQVTLSCSPISGHRSVSWYQQTPGQGLQFLFEYFSETQRNKGNFPGRFSGRQFSNSRSEMNVSTLELGDSALYLCASQRDLAKNIQYFGAGTRLSVL.

The chain links TRBV20-1 to TRBJ2-2, with a possible D match to TRBD2 (5 bases). Germline CDR1 and CDR2: DFQATT and SNEGSKA (reference sequence). V was shortened by 3 bases and J by 1 base, with 18 bases between the two germline ends. The CDR3 runs 17 residues. The CDR3 sequence: CSARALMERRNTGELFF. CDR3 DNA: TGCAGTGCTAGGGCACTTATGGAGCGGAGGAACACCGGGGAGCTGTTTTTT.

The rearrangement joins TRBV7-9 to TRBJ2-5; D not certain. The CDR3 consists of 15 residues. V lost 1 base to trimming and J lost 5 bases, with 14 bases between them. Per germline, CDR1 SEHNR and CDR2 FQNEAQ (reference sequence). For the CDR3, the DNA is TGTGCCAGCAGCTTAGTTGATGCGTTAGGGGAGACCCAGTACTTC. It codes for CASSLVDALGETQYF.

V gene TRBV28 combines with J gene TRBJ2-1; no definite D call. With 5 bases removed from V and 1 base from J, the gap between germline ends came to 12 bases. The CDR3 covers 15 residues. Germline CDR1 reads MDHEN; CDR2 reads SYDVKM. The CDR3 DNA reads TGTGCCAGCAGTAATCTCGGCATGTCCTACAATGAGCAGTTCTTC. Amino acids: CASSNLGMSYNEQFF.

This clonotype has only a few counts. CDR3 nucleotide sequence: TGTGCCAGCAGTCTACGGGGAGGCCCTTTCGCGCCCCAGCATTTT. Its protein product is CASSLRGGPFAPQHF. The chain carries TRBV12-3 or TRBV12-4 and TRBJ1-5, with D unclear. This CDR3 is built from 15 residues. V was cut by 5 bases and J by 9 bases, with 20 bases left in between.

This clonotype has just one count. This chain connects TRBV5-1 to TRBJ2-7; D call uncertain. V lost 5 bases, J lost 1 base, and 19 bases lay in between. Germline CDR1 reads SGHRS; CDR2 reads YFSETQ. The CDR3 consists of 16 residues. CDR3 in DNA: TGCGCCAGCAGAGAGTCATTAGGGCCACGATCCTACGAGCAGTACTTC. Its protein is CASRESLGPRSYEQYF.

The rearrangement links TRBV29-1 to TRBJ2-1; D unclear. The V end was cut by 6 bases, the J end by 5 bases, with 2 bases between. The CDR3 runs to 9 residues. Germline values: CDR1 SQVTM, CDR2 ANQGSEA. CDR3 in DNA: TGCAGCGTCAACAATGAGCAGTTCTTC. Encoded protein: CSVNNEQFF.

In its sample, this clonotype was seen many times. The chain recombines TRBV2 with TRBJ1-1; a weak D match, TRBD1 (6 bases). V lost 6 bases and J 0 bases, leaving 14 bases between the germline ends. This CDR3 has 15 amino acids. CDR1 and CDR2 (germline): SNHLY, FYNNEI. The CDR3 DNA reads TGTGCCAGCAGGGACAGACTGTTCATGAACACTGAAGCTTTCTTT. Protein product: CASRDRLFMNTEAFF.

In its sample, this clonotype was seen a few times. Being one base from a much bigger clone, this may be a read error. This chain uses TRBV6-2 or TRBV6-3 with TRBJ2-2; no clear D. Per the germline V gene, CDR1 is MNHEY and CDR2 is SVGEGT. The CDR3 is 16 amino acids. Trimming took 2 bases from V and 4 from J, leaving 14 bases between them. DNA for the CDR3: TGTGCCAGCAGTTACAGCGTAGGGCATTCCACCGGGGAGCTGTTTTTT. As protein: CASSYSVGHSTGELFF.

In its sample, this clonotype was seen many times. The chain links TRBV2 to TRBJ2-2; 12 positions agree with TRBD1. V lost 8 bases, J lost 2 bases, and 12 bases stayed unmatched. The length of the CDR3 is 18 residues. Germline V gene lookup returns CDR1 SNHLY and CDR2 FYNNEI. DNA for the CDR3: TGTGCCAGCCCTATACCGGGACAGGGGGCAGCAAACACCGGGGAGCTGTTTTTT. Protein: CASPIPGQGAANTGELFF.

Comments on this clonotype: An end of the junction differs from the germline gene, which may be a read error. V is TRBV20-1 and J is TRBJ2-1; 9 bases map to TRBD1. CDR1 and CDR2 (germline): DFQATT, SNEGSKA (reference sequence). The CDR3 runs 10 residues. This chain's CDR3 is CSVVSGQGFF. The CDR3 DNA reads as TGCAGTGTCGTTTCGGGACAGGGTTTTTTC.